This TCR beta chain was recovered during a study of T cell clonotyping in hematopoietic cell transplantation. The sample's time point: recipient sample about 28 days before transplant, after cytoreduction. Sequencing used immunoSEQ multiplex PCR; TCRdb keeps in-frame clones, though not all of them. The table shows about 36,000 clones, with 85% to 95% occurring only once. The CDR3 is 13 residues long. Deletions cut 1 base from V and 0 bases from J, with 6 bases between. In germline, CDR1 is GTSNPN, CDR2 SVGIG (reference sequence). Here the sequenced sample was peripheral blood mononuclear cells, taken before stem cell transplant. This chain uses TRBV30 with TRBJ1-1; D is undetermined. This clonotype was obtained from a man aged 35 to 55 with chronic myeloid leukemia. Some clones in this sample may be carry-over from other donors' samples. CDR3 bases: TGTGCCTGGAGTGGGCAGGTGAACACTGAAGCTTTCTTT. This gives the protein CAWSGQVNTEAFF.